The rows below give T cell receptor beta chains drawn from one sample of a study of breast tumors, draining lymph nodes, adjacent tissues. TCRdb fed the multiplex PCR reads into MiXCR, producing one record per CDR3 protein. Of 200,000 to 300,000 distinct CDR3 sequences listed, 30% to 35% are singletons. The sample was axillary lymph node tissue. These receptors all stem from a female donor with breast cancer. Some clones in this sample may be carry-over from other donors' samples. Both conserved end residues are part of each CDR3. D genes are given only for firm matches. The listing skips clone size in some rows; elsewhere it reads once, few, many or a size class.

cdr3_nt cdr3_aa clone_size j_call d_call v_call
TGTGCCAGCAGCCTAGAATTTATTGGGGATGGCTACACCTTC CASSLEFIGDGYTF . TRBJ1-2 . TRBV7-2
TGTGCCAGCAGTTTGGGGGAAGGGGGTTCACCCCTCCACTTT CASSLGEGGSPLHF many TRBJ1-6 . TRBV12-3/TRBV12-4
TGTGCCAGCAGTGGGCGAGGGAACACTGAAGCTTTCTTT CASSGRGNTEAFF few TRBJ1-1 . TRBV6-6
TGTGCCAGCAGCCGCGGGACTACCTATTACGAGCAGTACTTC CASSRGTTYYEQYF . TRBJ2-7 TRBD2 TRBV3-1
TGTGCCAGCAGCCAAGGGGACTCTGGGGCCAACGTCCTGACTTTC CASSQGDSGANVLTF . TRBJ2-6 . TRBV14
TGTGCCAGTACCCCCAGACTAGCGGGAAGTGCCTATGAGGGCAATGAGCAGTTCTTC CASTPRLAGSAYEGNEQFF many TRBJ2-1 TRBD2 TRBV19
TGTGCCAGTAGTATGCGGGTTGAAAAACTGTTTTTT CASSMRVEKLFF many TRBJ1-4 . TRBV19
TGTGCCAGCTCACCTCAAGACGGGTTTTTTTACGAGCAGTACTTC CASSPQDGFFYEQYF . TRBJ2-7 . TRBV18
TGTGCCAGCAGACTTAGGACCGTGTTGGGACAGCCCCAGCATTTT CASRLRTVLGQPQHF . TRBJ1-5 . TRBV28
TGTGCCAGCAGCTTGGAGGCTGGGACAGCCCGGGCCTATGGCTACACCTTC CASSLEAGTARAYGYTF many TRBJ1-2 TRBD1 TRBV13
TGTGCCAGCAGTTACTCCGGGACAAATGAAAAACTGTTTTTT CASSYSGTNEKLFF many TRBJ1-4 . TRBV6-5
TGTGCCACCAGTGATCCCAATCGACTAGAGACCCAGTACTTC CATSDPNRLETQYF many TRBJ2-5 . TRBV24-1
TGTGCCAGCGCCCCAGGGGGAAGGCAGCCCCAGCATTTT CASAPGGRQPQHF many TRBJ1-5 TRBD1 TRBV2
TGTGCCAGCAGCTCGGGACAGGAAGTTTATAGCAATCAGCCCCAGCATTTT CASSSGQEVYSNQPQHF many TRBJ1-5 TRBD1 TRBV5-8
TGTGCCAACAGCCAAGCCCCGGGACAGGGGATCTATGGCTACACCTTC CANSQAPGQGIYGYTF once TRBJ1-2 TRBD1 TRBV3-1
TGCAGTGCTATCCGACAGGATGTAGGGACCCAGTACTTC CSAIRQDVGTQYF many TRBJ2-5 . TRBV20-1
TGTGCCAGCAGTCATTTGCTGCCAGGGGGAGCCGGGGAGCTGTTTTTT CASSHLLPGGAGELFF . TRBJ2-2 TRBD1 TRBV25-1
TGTGCCAGCAGCCCCGGGACAGCCCTTTCAGATACGCAGTATTTT CASSPGTALSDTQYF few TRBJ2-3 TRBD1 TRBV5-4
TGTGCCACCAGTGAACCGGACAAAACTGAAGCTTTCTTT CATSEPDKTEAFF few TRBJ1-1 . TRBV24-1
TGTGCCAGCTCACCACGTACAGTTCAGAACCCCTATGGCTACACCTTC CASSPRTVQNPYGYTF few TRBJ1-2 . TRBV18
TGTGCCAGCAGTTTAGCGCCTGGGGGGGGCACAGATACGCAGTATTTT CASSLAPGGGTDTQYF many TRBJ2-3 TRBD2 TRBV12-3/TRBV12-4